The 9 T cell receptor beta chains presented below share a single source sample, sequenced in a study of blood T cells in healthy people across ages. Next came a second PCR, run for about 6 to 11 cycles, which used a sample-barcoded 5' primer along with a J-beta primer mix. TCRdb passed the 5' RACE reads through MiXCR, listing each CDR3 protein once. The table records some 1.6 million distinct CDR3 sequences, roughly 32% of them present only once. Sequences were obtained from blood. The source of these receptors is a woman aged 25 to 39 in good health.

This clonotype was observed a few times. The gene calls are TRBV12-2 and TRBJ1-2. TRBV12-2 counts as a pseudogene. The CDR3 spans 15 residues. The CDR3 DNA reads TGTGCAAGTCGCACAAACCGACGGACCCACTATGGCTACACCTTC. This codes for CASRTNRRTHYGYTF.

The CDR3 region is CASSVGLAGLYNEQFF. The CDR3, as DNA: TGTGCCAGCAGCGTAGGACTAGCGGGGCTATACAATGAGCAGTTCTTC. The chain uses TRBV9 and TRBJ2-1; 11 nucleotides agree with TRBD2. Trimming cost V 0 bases and J 4 bases; bases outside gene matches: 3. Germline-derived CDR1 and CDR2 are SGDLS and YYNGEE. This CDR3 region has 16 residues.

This clonotype was detected only a few times. The chain combines TRBV21-1 with TRBJ2-7; the table's D call, TRBD1, was not checked against the DNA. TRBV21-1 is an annotated pseudogene. CDR3 size: 17 residues. Here the CDR3 reads CASSSFHRTGITYEQYF. The DNA of the CDR3 is TGTGCCAGCAGCTCTTTCCATCGGACGGGGATTACCTACGAGCAGTACTTC.

This clonotype appeared a few times. The gene calls are TRBV27 and TRBJ1-2; 7 nucleotides align to TRBD1. The length of the CDR3 is 18 residues. V shed 6 bases and J 3 bases; nucleotides not matched to a gene: 19. Looked up from germline, CDR1 is MNHEY and CDR2 is SMNVEV (reference sequence). CDR3 in amino acids: CASRPTWNRGREDYGYTF. Written as DNA, the CDR3 is TGTGCCAGCAGACCCACTTGGAATAGGGGGCGCGAGGACTATGGCTACACCTTC.

This clonotype showed up many times. V is TRBV10-3 and J is TRBJ2-1; D uncertain. The V gene lost 0 bases and the J gene lost 9 bases, with 3 bases spanning the gap. There are 11 residues in the CDR3. Germline V gene sequence: CDR1 ENHRY, CDR2 SYGVKD. For the CDR3, the DNA is TGTGCCATCAGTGAGTCCGGTGAGCAGTTCTTC. Translating it yields CAISESGEQFF.

Of note for this clonotype: Since a much larger clone is just one base distant, this may be a read error. The chain couples TRBV6-6 to TRBJ2-7, with D uncertain. The CDR3 runs 13 residues. From germline, CDR1 is MNHNY and CDR2 SVGAGI (reference sequence). For the CDR3, the DNA is TGTGCCTGCAGTTACTCTCCGAGCTACGAGCAGTACTTC. Translating it yields CACSYSPSYEQYF.

As regards this clonotype: A much larger clone is a single base away; this may be a read error. The chain is built from TRBV7-2 and TRBJ2-3; D may be TRBD1 (6 bases). This CDR3 is built from 15 residues. Looked up from germline, CDR1 is SGHTA and CDR2 is FQGNSA. Trimming shortened V by 2 bases and J by 6 bases, and 15 bases separated the two germline ends. CDR3 sequence (DNA): TGTACCAGCAGCTTAACTCTCTCTCAGGGGGATACGCAGTATTTT. This gives the protein CTSSLTLSQGDTQYF.

This clonotype was detected a few times. The V and J genes are TRBV2 and TRBJ2-1; 14 bases line up with TRBD2. V lost 4 bases and J lost 10; bases outside the gene matches: 18. Germline V lookup: CDR1 SNHLY, CDR2 FYNNEI. The CDR3 length is 19 residues. The CDR3, as DNA: TGTGCCAGCAGTGTCTCTTCGAGGGGGCGGACTAGCGGGAGGAGGGAGCAGTTCTTC. It translates to CASSVSSRGRTSGRREQFF.

The chain is built from TRBV12-3 or TRBV12-4 and TRBJ2-7, with TRBD1 matching over 9 bases. After removal of 3 bases from V and 6 bases from J, the junction contained 6 bases not matched to a gene. This CDR3 region has 14 residues. DNA of the CDR3: TGTGCCAGCAGTTTGATGGACAGGGGTGTCGAGCAGTACTTC. Its translation is CASSLMDRGVEQYF.